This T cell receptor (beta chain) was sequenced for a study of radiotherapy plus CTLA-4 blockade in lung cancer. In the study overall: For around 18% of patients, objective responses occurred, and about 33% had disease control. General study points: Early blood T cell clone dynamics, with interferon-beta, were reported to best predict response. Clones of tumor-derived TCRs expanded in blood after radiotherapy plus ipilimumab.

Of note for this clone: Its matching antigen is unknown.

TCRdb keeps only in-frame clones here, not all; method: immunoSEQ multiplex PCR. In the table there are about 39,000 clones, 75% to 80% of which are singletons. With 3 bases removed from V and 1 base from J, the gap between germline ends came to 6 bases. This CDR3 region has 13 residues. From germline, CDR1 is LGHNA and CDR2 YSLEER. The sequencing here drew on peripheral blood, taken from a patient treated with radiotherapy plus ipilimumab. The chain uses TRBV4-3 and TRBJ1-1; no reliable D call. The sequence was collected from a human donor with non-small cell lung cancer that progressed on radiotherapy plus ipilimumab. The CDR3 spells CASSQRENTEAFF. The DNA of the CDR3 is TGCGCCAGCAGCCAGAGGGAGAACACTGAAGCTTTCTTT.